This TCR beta chain derives from a study of early T cells in non-severe SARS-CoV-2 infection. This clonotype was counted between two and nine times. Individual cDNA molecules were tagged with unique molecular identifiers. TCRdb re-derived calls from the 5' RACE reads in MiXCR, one entry per CDR3 protein. The data contain about 58,000 distinct CDR3 sequences, approximately 11% of them singletons. The sample consisted of whole blood. The receptor was derived from an adult who was a healthcare worker with PCR-confirmed SARS-CoV-2 infection or an uninfected control (not recorded which).

The CDR3 loop reads CATSGPVRGSYNEQFF. The CDR3 DNA sequence: TGTGCCACCAGTGGCCCGGTTCGGGGATCCTACAATGAGCAGTTCTTC. The chain joins TRBV24-1 to TRBJ2-1, with D possibly being TRBD2 (5 bases). V shed 5 bases and J shed 1 base, with 14 bases lying between them. Germline-derived CDR1 and CDR2 are KGHDR and SFDVKD. This CDR3 comprises 16 residues.